This note documents a single T cell receptor beta chain sequence. What it binds is unknown. The entry originates in a study of OX40 agonist ivuxolimab in advanced cancers. The wider study: An anti-OX40 (CD134) antibody with agonistic activity, ivuxolimab, was administered to patients. Whole-study findings and limits: Mean expanded clone counts were higher in CD8+ than CD4+ T cells.

Trimming pared 5 bases from V and 4 bases from J, leaving 9 bases between. The CDR3 sequence is 13 residues long. Germline V lookup: CDR1 MDHEN, CDR2 SYDVKM. The data were produced by immunoSEQ multiplex PCR, yet TCRdb's version contains in-frame clones alone and is incomplete. The table records 25,000 to 35,000 clones, approximately 89% of them present only once. This TCR came from an adult with an advanced solid tumor such as melanoma, head and neck, liver or kidney cancer. The rearrangement uses TRBV28 and TRBJ1-5; no definite D call. The source material was CD4+ or CD8+ T cells sorted from blood, sampled in a trial of the OX40 agonist ivuxolimab. This CDR3 reads CASSRETNQPQHF. The CDR3 region has the DNA TGTGCCAGCAGTAGGGAGACAAATCAGCCCCAGCATTTT.